This T cell receptor beta chain was recovered during a study of blood T cell repertoires in COVID-19. Overall study: Whether acute or convalescent, the COVID-19 samples came from the United States, Italy and Spain.

Profiled with immunoSEQ multiplex PCR; TCRdb holds only in-frame clones, not every one. The repertoire includes roughly 250,000 clones, around 89% of them detected once, and approximately 9% sits in the top ten. V lost 4 bases to trimming and J lost 0 bases, with 11 bases between them. Germline V gives CDR1 SGHTA, CDR2 FQGTGA. The CDR3 spans 15 residues. Two negative PCRs, clearance, or symptom resolution characterized the recovered Cohort 3 donors. The sample comprised PBMCs or T cells enriched from blood (not recorded which). J is TRBJ2-3 and V is TRBV7-3, with unresolved D. This clonotype was obtained from a man in his forties or fifties who had recovered from COVID-19. CDR3 loop: CASSSASYSTDTQYF. The CDR3 DNA is TGTGCCAGCAGCTCGGCTAGTTATAGCACAGATACGCAGTATTTT.